This T cell receptor beta chain was obtained from a study of T cell responses to AZD1222 COVID-19 vaccine. Study-wide background: Pooled together were second doses at about 4 or about 12 weeks. Study results and limitations: The CD4 TCRs associated with vaccination extended across spike and predominated at 160-218 and 743-854. Mostly white British, mostly female donors; authors suggested clonal diversity may be underestimated.

Produced via immunoSEQ multiplex PCR; TCRdb's table is partial and in-frame only. The sample carries tens of thousands of clones, over 80% recorded once. In its sample, this clone was seen once. Its antigen is unidentified. The source is an adult in good health. The specimen was peripheral blood, collected on day 0 of AZD1222 vaccination.

For the CDR3, the DNA is TGTGCCAGCAGCCAAGTTGGCCTGAGTTCTGGGGCCAACGTCCTGACTTTC. Amino acids: CASSQVGLSSGANVLTF. J is TRBJ2-6 and V is TRBV3-1 (or the pseudogene TRBV3-2); D unclear. The CDR3 spans 17 residues. V lost 1 base and J lost 1, with 11 bases in between. Germline-derived CDR1 and CDR2 are LGHDT and YNNKEL (reference sequence).